These T cell receptor beta chains were read from a single sample in a study of T-cell reconstitution after alpha-beta-depleted transplantation in children. MiXCR, run by TCRdb on the PCR reads, gives a single entry per CDR3 protein. This table holds almost 500,000 distinct CDR3 sequences, about 10% found once. The sequencing here drew on PBMCs, taken before TCRalphabeta/CD19-depleted stem cell transplant. These receptors were obtained from a child under 10 years old with inherited bone marrow failure, due to receive a stem cell transplant. The CDR3 runs from the conserved cysteine through the conserved F or W. A D gene is named only where the DNA matches it firmly. Some rows have no size entry. The others give once, few or many, or a class for an expanded clone.

TRBV5-1,TRBJ1-2,.,many,12,TGCGCCAGCAGCTTGACGTTCTATGGCTACACCTTC,CASSLTFYGYTF
TRBV6-1,TRBJ2-1,TRBD2,many,14,TGTGCCAGCAGAAGGGTAGCGGGATACAATGAGCAGTTCTTC,CASRRVAGYNEQFF
TRBV12-3/TRBV12-4,TRBJ2-7,TRBD2,many,17,TGTGCCAGCAGTTTACCCGAGGGACTAGTCAGATTCCACGAGCAGTACTTC,CASSLPEGLVRFHEQYF
TRBV20-1,TRBJ2-1,TRBD1,few,13,TGCAGTGCTTCCGGGACAGGGGACAATGAGCAGTTCTTC,CSASGTGDNEQFF
TRBV12-3/TRBV12-4,TRBJ2-1,TRBD1,many,15,TGTGCCAGCAGTTTTGCCGGGACAGGGGCGATTGAGCAGTTCTTC,CASSFAGTGAIEQFF
TRBV6-1,TRBJ2-1,TRBD2,many,15,TGTGCCAGCAGTGGAGCGGGAGTAACCTACAATGAGCAGTTCTTC,CASSGAGVTYNEQFF
TRBV12-3/TRBV12-4,TRBJ2-1,TRBD2,many,18,TGTGCCAGCAGTCCTCTCCCCCAAGCGGGAGGGATTGACAATGAGCAGTTCTTC,CASSPLPQAGGIDNEQFF
TRBV7-2,TRBJ2-2,TRBD2,many,14,TGTGCCAGCAGTATAAACGGGGGGGTCGGGGAGCTGTTTTTT,CASSINGGVGELFF
TRBV21-1,TRBJ2-1,.,many,14,TGTGCCAGCACTGGGGCAGGCAAAGACAATGAGCAGTTCTTC,CASTGAGKDNEQFF
TRBV2,TRBJ1-5,TRBD1,.,18,TGTGCCAGCTGTTCTTCCCGGGACAGGGGGGCGGTATATCAGCCCCAGCATTTT,CASCSSRDRGAVYQPQHF
TRBV20-1,TRBJ2-7,.,.,14,TGCAGTGCTAGAGATCCCCGGGCCACCTACGAGCAGTACTTC,CSARDPRATYEQYF
TRBV7-9,TRBJ2-3,.,.,16,TGTGCCAGCAGCCCCAGTAGGGCGGCGAGCACAGATACGCAGTATTTT,CASSPSRAASTDTQYF
TRBV6-2/TRBV6-3,TRBJ2-2,TRBD2,many,18,TGTGCCAGCAGTTACATTCTAGCGGGAGTCTATAGCACCGGGGAGCTGTTTTTT,CASSYILAGVYSTGELFF
TRBV7-2,TRBJ1-2,.,many,15,TGTGCCAGCAGCTTAACGGGGGTGAGGGACTATGGCTACACCTTC,CASSLTGVRDYGYTF
TRBV20-1,TRBJ1-5,TRBD1,.,13,TGCAGTGCAAGGACAGGTGGGGATCAGCCCCAGCATTTT,CSARTGGDQPQHF
TRBV12-3/TRBV12-4,TRBJ2-4,TRBD1,many,14,TGTGCCAGCAGTTTCGGGACAGGGGAAAACATTCAGTACTTC,CASSFGTGENIQYF
TRBV10-2,TRBJ2-7,.,many,13,TGCGCCAGCTCAGAAGAGACATACTACGAGCAGTACTTC,CASSEETYYEQYF
TRBV15,TRBJ2-7,.,many,14,TGTGCCACCAGCAGAGATCTGAGCTCCTACGAGCAGTACTTC,CATSRDLSSYEQYF
TRBV13,TRBJ2-5,.,many,13,TGTGCCAGCACCTATCAGGGGCAAGAGACCCAGTACTTC,CASTYQGQETQYF
TRBV29-1,TRBJ2-7,TRBD2,.,14,TGCAGCGTCGCACTAGCGGGAGTGGTCTACGAGCAGTACTTC,CSVALAGVVYEQYF
TRBV11-2,TRBJ2-7,.,many,13,TGTGCCAGCAGCTTATTTCGAGAGAGGGAGCAGTACTTC,CASSLFREREQYF
TRBV29-1,TRBJ2-6,.,many,13,TGCAGCGTAGCTAGCACTGGGGCCAACGTCCTGACTTTC,CSVASTGANVLTF
TRBV27,TRBJ1-2,.,many,14,TGTGCCAGCAGTTTAAGCAGGGCACCCTATGGCTACACCTTC,CASSLSRAPYGYTF
TRBV23-1,TRBJ2-5,TRBD1,.,19,TGCGCCAGCAGTCAATCGTTAACGGAAGGGACAGTTCAGGGGGAGACCCAGTACTTC,CASSQSLTEGTVQGETQYF